Shown below are 5 T cell receptor beta chains from a single sample sequenced in a study of T cells in Graves' hyperthyroidism and ophthalmopathy. Amplification of TCR beta CDR3 regions used RNA as the template. With the HTBI primer set, the TCR CDR3 went through a first round of RT-PCR. TCRdb reprocessed the multiplex PCR reads via MiXCR and lists one record per CDR3 protein. This repertoire shows fewer than 800,000 distinct CDR3 sequences, 16% found once; its top ten account for approximately 8.4%. The sequenced sample consisted of blood. All receptors derive from a man younger than 35 with Graves' hyperthyroidism.

V is TRBV29-1 and J is TRBJ2-3; 16 positions match TRBD2. The CDR3 sequence is 15 residues long. From germline, CDR1 is SQVTM and CDR2 ANQGSEA. Trimming took 6 bases from V and 5 from J; bases not matched to a gene: 5. In DNA form, the CDR3 reads TGCAGCGTCGAGGGACTAGCGGGAGGGGTAGATACGCAGTATTTT. This encodes CSVEGLAGGVDTQYF.

Here the CDR3 reads CASSPGWGRYDQPQHF. The CDR3 nucleotides are TGTGCCAGCAGTCCCGGGTGGGGGCGGTATGATCAGCCCCAGCATTTT. J is TRBJ1-5 and V is TRBV28, with TRBD1 as a possible D gene (6 bases). CDR3 length: 16 residues. With 5 bases removed from V and 5 bases from J, the gap between germline ends came to 19 bases. Looked up from germline, CDR1 is MDHEN and CDR2 is SYDVKM.

This clonotype occurred many times. This chain uses TRBV20-1 with TRBJ2-7, with 8 bases that match TRBD2. CDR3 length: 16 residues. Germline lookup yields CDR1 DFQATT and CDR2 SNEGSKA (reference sequence). V lost 2 bases, J lost 7 bases, and 16 bases stayed unmatched. CDR3: CSARRSGGRASGEQYF. CDR3 coding DNA: TGCAGTGCTAGAAGGTCGGGGGGGAGGGCCTCGGGGGAGCAGTACTTC.

This clonotype was seen many times. This sequence joins TRBV2 and TRBJ2-3, with 8 bases that match TRBD2. After removal of 3 bases from V and 0 bases from J, the junction contained 2 bases not matched to a gene. The CDR3 is made up of 15 amino acids. Germline assignment: CDR1 SNHLY and CDR2 FYNNEI. Written as DNA, the CDR3 is TGTGCCAGCAGTGAGCTAGCGGGTAGCACAGATACGCAGTATTTT. Protein: CASSELAGSTDTQYF. Full variable domain (remainder filled in from reference TRBV2 and TRBJ2-3): EPEVTQTPSHQVTQMGQEVILRCVPISNHLYFYWYRQILGQKVEFLVSFYNNEISEKSEIFDDQFSVERPDGSNFTLKIRSTKLEDSAMYFCASSELAGSTDTQYFGPGTRLTVL.

This clonotype appeared a few times. The chain recombines TRBV2 with TRBJ2-5; D is possibly TRBD2 (6 bases). The CDR3 has 13 amino acids. Trimming pared 4 bases from V and 6 bases from J, leaving 12 bases between. Germline lookup yields CDR1 SNHLY and CDR2 FYNNEI. The CDR3, as DNA: TGTGCCAGCAGTGCGGAGGGTTTAAAGACCCAGTACTTC. It specifies CASSAEGLKTQYF.